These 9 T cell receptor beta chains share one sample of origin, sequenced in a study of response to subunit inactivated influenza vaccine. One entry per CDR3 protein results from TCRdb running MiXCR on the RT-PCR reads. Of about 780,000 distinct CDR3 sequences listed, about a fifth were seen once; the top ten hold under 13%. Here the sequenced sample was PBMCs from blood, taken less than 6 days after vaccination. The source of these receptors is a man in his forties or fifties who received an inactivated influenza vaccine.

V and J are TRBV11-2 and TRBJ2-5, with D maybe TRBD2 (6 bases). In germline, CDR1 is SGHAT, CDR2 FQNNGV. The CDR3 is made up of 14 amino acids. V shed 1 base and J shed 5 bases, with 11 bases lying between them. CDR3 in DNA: TGTGCCAGCAGCTTAGTCCCGGGGAGGGAGACCCAGTACTTC. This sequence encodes CASSLVPGRETQYF. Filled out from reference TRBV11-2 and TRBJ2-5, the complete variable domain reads EAGVAQSPRYKIIEKRQSVAFWCNPISGHATLYWYQQILGQGPKLLIQFQNNGVVDDSQLPKDRFSAERLKGVDSTLKIQPAKLEDSAVYLCASSLVPGRETQYFGPGTRLLVL.

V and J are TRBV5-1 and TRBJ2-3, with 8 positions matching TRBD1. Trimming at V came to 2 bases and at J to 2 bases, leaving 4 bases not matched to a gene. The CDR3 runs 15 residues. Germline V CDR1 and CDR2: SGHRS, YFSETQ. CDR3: CASSLMDRDTDTQYF. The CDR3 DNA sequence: TGCGCCAGCAGCTTAATGGACAGGGACACAGATACGCAGTATTTT. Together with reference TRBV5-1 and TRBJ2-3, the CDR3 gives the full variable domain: KAGVTQTPRYLIKTRGQQVTLSCSPISGHRSVSWYQQTPGQGLQFLFEYFSETQRNKGNFPGRFSGRQFSNSRSEMNVSTLELGDSALYLCASSLMDRDTDTQYFGPGTRLTVL.

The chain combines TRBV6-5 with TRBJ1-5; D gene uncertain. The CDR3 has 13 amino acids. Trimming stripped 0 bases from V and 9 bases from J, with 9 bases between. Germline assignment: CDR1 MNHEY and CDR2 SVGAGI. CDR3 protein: CASSYSIGVPQHF. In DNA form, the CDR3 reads TGTGCCAGCAGTTACTCGATCGGGGTGCCCCAGCATTTT.

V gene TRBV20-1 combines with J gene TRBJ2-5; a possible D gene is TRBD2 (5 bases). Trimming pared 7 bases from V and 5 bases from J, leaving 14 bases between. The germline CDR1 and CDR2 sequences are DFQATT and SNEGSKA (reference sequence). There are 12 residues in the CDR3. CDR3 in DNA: TGCAGTGTGTGGCGGGCCGTCGAGACCCAGTACTTC. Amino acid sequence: CSVWRAVETQYF.

CDR3 sequence (DNA): TGTGCCAGCAGCACCGGGACTAAGCAAGAGACCCAGTACTTC. This encodes CASSTGTKQETQYF. V gene TRBV9 combines with J gene TRBJ2-5; 7 bases map to TRBD2. The CDR3 runs to 14 residues. Germline CDR1 reads SGDLS; CDR2 reads YYNGEE. The V and J ends lost 4 bases and 2 bases, in that order; junction bases with no gene match: 5.

The CDR3: CASSLYHYEQYF. The CDR3 DNA reads TGTGCCAGCAGCCTCTACCACTACGAGCAGTACTTC. V is TRBV7-9 and J is TRBJ2-7; no firm D call. Trimming took 5 bases from V and 3 from J, leaving 8 bases between them. This CDR3 has 12 amino acids. Germline-derived CDR1 and CDR2 are SEHNR and FQNEAQ (reference sequence).

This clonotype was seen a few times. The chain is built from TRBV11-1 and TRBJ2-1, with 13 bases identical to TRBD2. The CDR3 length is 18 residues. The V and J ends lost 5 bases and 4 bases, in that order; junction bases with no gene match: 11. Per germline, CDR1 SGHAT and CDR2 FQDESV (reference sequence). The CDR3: CASSRTGLAGARYNEQFF. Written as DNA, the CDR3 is TGTGCCAGCAGCCGAACTGGACTAGCGGGAGCGCGGTACAATGAGCAGTTCTTC.

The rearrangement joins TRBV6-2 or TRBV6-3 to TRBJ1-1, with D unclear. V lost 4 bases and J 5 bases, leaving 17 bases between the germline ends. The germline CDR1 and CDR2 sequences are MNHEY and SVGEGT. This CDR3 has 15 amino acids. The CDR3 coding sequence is TGTGCCAGCAGTTTATTGGGCAGAGAAGGGACTGAAGCTTTCTTT. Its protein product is CASSLLGREGTEAFF.

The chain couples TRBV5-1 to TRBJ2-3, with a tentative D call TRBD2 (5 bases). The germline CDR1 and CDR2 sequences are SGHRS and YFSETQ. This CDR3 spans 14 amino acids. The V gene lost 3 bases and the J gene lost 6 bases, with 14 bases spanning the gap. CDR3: CASSSQDGGDTQYF. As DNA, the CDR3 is TGCGCCAGCAGCTCCCAAGACGGAGGTGATACGCAGTATTTT.